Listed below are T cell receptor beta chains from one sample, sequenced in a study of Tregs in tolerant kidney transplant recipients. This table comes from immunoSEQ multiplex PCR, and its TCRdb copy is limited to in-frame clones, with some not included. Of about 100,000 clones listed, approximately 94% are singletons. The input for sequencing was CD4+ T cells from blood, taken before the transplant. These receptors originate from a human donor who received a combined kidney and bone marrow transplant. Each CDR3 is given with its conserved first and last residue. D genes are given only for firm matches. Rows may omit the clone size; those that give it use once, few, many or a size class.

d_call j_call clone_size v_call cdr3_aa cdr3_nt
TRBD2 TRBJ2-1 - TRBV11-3 CASSLDWTSDHNEQFF TGTGCCAGCAGCTTAGACTGGACTAGCGACCACAATGAGCAGTTCTTC
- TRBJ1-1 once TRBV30 CAWSVLLQVNTEAFF TGTGCCTGGAGTGTACTCTTGCAGGTGAACACTGAAGCTTTCTTT
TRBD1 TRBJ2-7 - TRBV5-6 CASSRGQVLTYEQYF TGTGCCAGCAGCCGGGGACAGGTGCTAACCTACGAGCAGTACTTC
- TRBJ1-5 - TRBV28 CASSPFSGQVGQPQHF TGTGCCAGCAGTCCCTTCTCCGGCCAGGTCGGTCAGCCCCAGCATTTT
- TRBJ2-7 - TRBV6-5 CASSYSKNWAEQYF TGTGCCAGCAGTTACTCAAAGAACTGGGCCGAGCAGTACTTC
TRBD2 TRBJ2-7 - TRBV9 CASSAGLAGGRYEQYF TGTGCCAGCAGCGCCGGACTAGCGGGAGGGAGGTACGAGCAGTACTTC
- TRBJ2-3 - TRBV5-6 CASSLYSTDTQYF TGTGCCAGCAGCTTGTACAGTACAGATACGCAGTATTTT
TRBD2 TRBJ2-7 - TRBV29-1 CSVEHPQSGGTYEQYF TGCAGCGTTGAACATCCACAGAGCGGGGGCACCTACGAGCAGTACTTC
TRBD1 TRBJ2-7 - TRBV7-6 CASSLGQGAFEQYF TGTGCCAGCAGCTTAGGACAGGGGGCATTTGAGCAGTACTTC
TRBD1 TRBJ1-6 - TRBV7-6 CASSRGQGNSPLHF TGTGCCAGCAGTAGGGGACAGGGGAATTCACCCCTCCACTTT
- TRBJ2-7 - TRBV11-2 CASSPSRQSSEQYF TGTGCCAGCAGCCCTTCGAGACAAAGCTCCGAGCAGTACTTC